This T cell receptor (beta chain) appears in the sequencing data of a study of Tregs in tolerant kidney transplant recipients (dated by TCRdb to about 2019). Study-level background: Before combined kidney and bone marrow transplantation, this study identified donor-specific regulatory T cells using TCRbeta sequencing and then followed those same cells after transplant. In 3 healthy controls, several methods of expanding Tregs specific for an allogeneic donor were compared by TCRbeta repertoire sequencing.

Via the germline V gene, CDR1 is SQVTM and CDR2 ANQGSEA. The germline V and J ends show losses of 5 bases and 4 bases respectively, and no gene match explains 11 bases of the junction. The CDR3 goes from the cysteine to the phenylalanine over 16 residues. The kept DNA is CDR3 alone, 48 bases in frame from the first base. Broader findings and caveats from the paper: Biological reproducibility was not directly assessed, although technical replication error appeared to be minimal. Expanding Tregs with activated donor B cells appeared to identify the most biologically relevant and donor-specific TCRbeta repertoire. Because the study included only a small number of patients, the results must be confirmed in larger populations and under other immunosuppression protocols.

Genomic DNA was extracted from sorted cells with the QIAGEN DNeasy Blood and Tissue Kit for TCRbeta CDR3 sequencing. High-throughput TCRbeta CDR3 sequencing, which included PCR amplification with bias correction and internal controls, was done commercially through immunoSEQ. As for how the authors treated the data: Unique productive TCRbeta sequences were defined by CDR3 nucleotide sequence where primers matched, and otherwise by CDR3 amino acid sequence together with Vbeta and Jbeta genes. To correct sorting error, sequences shared between sorted populations at a frequency ratio of 2:1 or less were removed; the rest were assigned to the higher population. Sequences were defined as donor-reactive when expanded at least 5-fold in CFSE-low cells versus unstimulated cells and present at a frequency of at least 0.01% in CFSE-low cells. Jensen-Shannon divergence calculated on the top 100 TCRbeta sequences ranked by frequency was used to measure repertoire divergence. For samples with multiple sequencing runs, sorting error was corrected separately for each run before the runs were pooled. Imported from immuneACCESS, the table was reduced by TCRdb to in-frame sequences with V and J called. These copies leave out some clones; in studies compared against another copy, an unresolved V gene accounts for under half, and the cause of the remainder is not known. That table is the source of V, J and clone size, and D and trimming were worked out from the DNA. Present in this sample are more than 95,000 clones, 85% to 95% of which were seen just once. Roughly 0.63% of the sample is in the top ten clones.

With regard to this clone: The antigen this receptor binds is unknown. No quality values exist for individual bases; no much larger clone is one base distant.

Thawed PBMCs were FACS-sorted into unstimulated Tregs (CD4+CD25+CD127-), CD4+ non-Tregs (CD4+CD25-), CD4 cells and CD8 cells. Blood from healthy controls was obtained either from healthy volunteers or as purchased buffy coats. Healthy control blood was processed to PBMCs by Ficoll density gradient and cryopreserved, and patient PBMCs were collected before and after transplant. The chain was built from TRBV29-1 and TRBJ2-1; 10 of the junction bases match TRBD1. This clonotype was obtained from a human donor in good health. Material for sequencing was CD4+ T cells from blood. The CDR3 reads CSVTGETGGRYNEQFF. At the DNA level, the sequence is TGCAGCGTTACGGGAGAGACAGGGGGCCGGTACAATGAGCAGTTCTTC.